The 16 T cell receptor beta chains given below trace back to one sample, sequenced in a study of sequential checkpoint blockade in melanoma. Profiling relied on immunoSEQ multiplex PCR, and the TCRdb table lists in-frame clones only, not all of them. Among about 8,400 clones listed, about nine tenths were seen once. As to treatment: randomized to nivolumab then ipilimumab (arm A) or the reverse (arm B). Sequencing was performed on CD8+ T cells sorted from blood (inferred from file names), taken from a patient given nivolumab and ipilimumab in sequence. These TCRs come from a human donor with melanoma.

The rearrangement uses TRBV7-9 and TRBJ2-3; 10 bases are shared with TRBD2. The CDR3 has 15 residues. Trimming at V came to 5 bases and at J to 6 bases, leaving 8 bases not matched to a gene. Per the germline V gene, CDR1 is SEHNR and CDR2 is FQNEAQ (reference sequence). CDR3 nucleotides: TGTGCCAGCAGCGGGACTAGCGACAATAGGGATACGCAGTATTTT. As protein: CASSGTSDNRDTQYF.

The CDR3 DNA is TGTGCCAGTAGTACGACTATCTCCTACGAGCAGTACTTC. It encodes CASSTTISYEQYF. The V gene is TRBV19, the J gene TRBJ2-7; D is possibly TRBD2 (5 bases). The CDR3 contains 13 residues. V was pared by 4 bases and J by 0 bases, with 7 bases between. Per the germline V gene, CDR1 is LNHDA and CDR2 is SQIVND (reference sequence).

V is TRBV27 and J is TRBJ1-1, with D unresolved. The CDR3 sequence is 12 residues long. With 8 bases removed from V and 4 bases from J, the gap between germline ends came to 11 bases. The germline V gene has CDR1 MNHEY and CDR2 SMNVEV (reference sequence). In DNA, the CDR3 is TGTGCCAGCGGAGAGGGTTTCACTGAAGCTTTCTTT. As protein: CASGEGFTEAFF.

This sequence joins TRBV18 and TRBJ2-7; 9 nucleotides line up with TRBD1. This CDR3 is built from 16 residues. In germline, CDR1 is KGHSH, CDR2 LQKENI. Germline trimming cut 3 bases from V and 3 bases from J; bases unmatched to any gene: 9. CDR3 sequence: CASSPNEGQGFYEQYF. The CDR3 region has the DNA TGTGCCAGCTCACCCAATGAGGGACAGGGTTTCTACGAGCAGTACTTC.

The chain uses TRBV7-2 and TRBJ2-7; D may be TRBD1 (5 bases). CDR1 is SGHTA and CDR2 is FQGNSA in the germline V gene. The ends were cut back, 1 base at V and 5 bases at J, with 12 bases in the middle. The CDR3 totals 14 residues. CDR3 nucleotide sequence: TGTGCCAGCAGCTTAGGTCAGGGTGGCAACGAGCAGTACGTC. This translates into CASSLGQGGNEQYV.

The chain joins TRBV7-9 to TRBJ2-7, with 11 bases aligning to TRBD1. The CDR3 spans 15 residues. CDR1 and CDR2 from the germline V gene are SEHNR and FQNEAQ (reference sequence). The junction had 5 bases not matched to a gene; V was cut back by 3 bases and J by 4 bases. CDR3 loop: CASSLGGTGGYEQYV. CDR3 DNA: TGTGCCAGCAGCTTGGGTGGGACAGGGGGATACGAGCAGTACGTC.

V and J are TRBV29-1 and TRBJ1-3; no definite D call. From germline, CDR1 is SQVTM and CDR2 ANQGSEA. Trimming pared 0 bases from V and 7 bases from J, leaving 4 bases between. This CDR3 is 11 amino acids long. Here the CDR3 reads CSVEDLNTIYF. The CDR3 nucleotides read TGCAGCGTTGAAGATCTGAACACCATATATTTT.

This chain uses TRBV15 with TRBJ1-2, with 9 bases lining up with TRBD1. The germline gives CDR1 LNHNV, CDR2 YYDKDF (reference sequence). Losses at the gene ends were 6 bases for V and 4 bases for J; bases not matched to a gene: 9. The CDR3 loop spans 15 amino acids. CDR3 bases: TGTGCCACCAGAAGGGACAGGGAGGTTGTCTATGGCTACACCTTC. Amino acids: CATRRDREVVYGYTF.

The CDR3 reads CASSPAGAREQYF. The CDR3 DNA is TGTGCCAGCAGTCCGGCGGGAGCAAGAGAGCAGTACTTC. The gene calls are TRBV28 and TRBJ2-7; TRBD2 aligns across 7 bases. Germline loops: CDR1 MDHEN, CDR2 SYDVKM. The CDR3 has 13 amino acids. Trimming took 5 bases from V and 7 from J; bases not matched to a gene: 8.

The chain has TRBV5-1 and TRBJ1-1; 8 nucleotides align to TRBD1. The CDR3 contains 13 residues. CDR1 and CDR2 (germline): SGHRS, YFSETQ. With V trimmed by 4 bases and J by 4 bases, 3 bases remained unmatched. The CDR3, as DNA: TGCGCCAGCAGCCCGGACAGGGTCACTGAAGCTTTCTTT. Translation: CASSPDRVTEAFF. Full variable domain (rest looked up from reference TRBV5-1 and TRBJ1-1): KAGVTQTPRYLIKTRGQQVTLSCSPISGHRSVSWYQQTPGQGLQFLFEYFSETQRNKGNFPGRFSGRQFSNSRSEMNVSTLELGDSALYLCASSPDRVTEAFFGQGTRLTVV.

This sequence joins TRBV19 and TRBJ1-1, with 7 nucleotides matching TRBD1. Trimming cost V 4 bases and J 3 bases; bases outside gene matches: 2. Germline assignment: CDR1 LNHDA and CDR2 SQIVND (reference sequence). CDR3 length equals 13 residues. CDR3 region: CASSNRGHTEAFF. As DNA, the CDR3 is TGTGCCAGTAGTAACAGGGGACACACTGAAGCTTTCTTT.

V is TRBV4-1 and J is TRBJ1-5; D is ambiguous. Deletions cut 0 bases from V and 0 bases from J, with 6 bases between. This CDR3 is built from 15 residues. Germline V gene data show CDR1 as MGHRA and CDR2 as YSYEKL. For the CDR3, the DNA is TGCGCCAGCAGCCAAGATGCGAATAGCAATCAGCCCCAGCATTTT. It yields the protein CASSQDANSNQPQHF.

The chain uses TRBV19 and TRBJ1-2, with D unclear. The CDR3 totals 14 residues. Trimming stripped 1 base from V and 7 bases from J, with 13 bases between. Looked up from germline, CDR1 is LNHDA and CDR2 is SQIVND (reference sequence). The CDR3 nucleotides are TGTGCCAGTAGTATAGGTCCAGCCCGGGGTGGCTACACCTTC. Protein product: CASSIGPARGGYTF.

CDR3 DNA: TGTGCCAGCAGCTCCACGGGGTCCGATTCCTACAATGAGCAGTTCTTC. It codes for CASSSTGSDSYNEQFF. The chain carries TRBV7-9 and TRBJ2-1; weak D call: TRBD2 (5 bases). In germline, CDR1 is SEHNR, CDR2 FQNEAQ (reference sequence). This CDR3 has 16 residues. V was clipped by 4 bases and J by 1 base, with 14 bases between them. The full variable domain, with the rest looked up from reference TRBV7-9 and TRBJ2-1, is DTGVSQNPRHKITKRGQNVTFRCDPISEHNRLYWYRQTLGQGPEFLTYFQNEAQLEKSRLLSDRFSAERPKGSFSTLEIQRTEQGDSAMYLCASSSTGSDSYNEQFFGPGTRLTVL.

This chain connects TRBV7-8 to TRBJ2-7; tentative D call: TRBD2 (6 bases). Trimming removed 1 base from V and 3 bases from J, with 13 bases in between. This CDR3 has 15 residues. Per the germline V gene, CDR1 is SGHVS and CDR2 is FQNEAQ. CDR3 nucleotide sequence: TGTGCCAGCAGCTTAGGGGCTAGCGCCTACTACGAGCAGTACGTC. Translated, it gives CASSLGASAYYEQYV.

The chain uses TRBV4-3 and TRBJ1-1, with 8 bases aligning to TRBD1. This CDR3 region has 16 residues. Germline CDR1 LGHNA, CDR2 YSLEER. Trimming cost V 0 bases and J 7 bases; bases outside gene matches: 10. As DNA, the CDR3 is TGCGCCAGCAGCCAAGACCGGACAGGGCCGCAGGATGAAGCTTTCTTT. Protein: CASSQDRTGPQDEAFF.